This TCR beta chain was profiled in a study of blood T cell repertoires in COVID-19. The CDR3 spans 14 residues. V was clipped by 3 bases and J by 7 bases, with 13 bases between them. Germline CDR1 reads MGHRA; CDR2 reads YSYEKL. Produced via immunoSEQ multiplex PCR; TCRdb's table is partial and in-frame only. The sample comprises about 240,000 clones, approximately 82% of which are singletons, and roughly 1.9% rests with the top ten. The sample comprised peripheral blood. This TCR was recovered from a young man who had recovered from COVID-19. The chain has TRBV4-1 and TRBJ1-5; D is possibly TRBD1 (5 bases). The CDR3 DNA reads TGCGCCAGCAGCCACGTCTGGGGGGAACAGCCCCAGCATTTT. This codes for CASSHVWGEQPQHF.